This TCR beta chain was documented in a study of patients and donors after allogeneic stem cell transplantation. TCRdb processed the RT-PCR reads anew with MiXCR; each CDR3 protein has one entry. The repertoire holds roughly 190,000 distinct CDR3 sequences, with approximately 41% as singletons. This clonotype was detected a few times. J gave up 1 base and V 5 bases, and 13 bases lay outside the gene matches. This CDR3 comprises 18 residues. CDR1 LGHNA and CDR2 YSLEER come from the germline V gene. What was sequenced was blood, either unsorted or a sorted T cell fraction (not recorded which). The chain joins TRBV4-3 to TRBJ2-3, with TRBD1 matching 9 bases. The sequence was obtained from a human donor who was either an allogeneic HSCT recipient or a stem cell or donor lymphocyte infusion donor (not recorded which). It is not recorded whose cells these are; they may come from a transplant donor. As DNA, the CDR3 is TGCGCCAGCAGCTTGACAGGGGGGCGTCCTGCTGGCACAGATACGCAGTATTTT. Its protein product is CASSLTGGRPAGTDTQYF.